This T cell receptor (beta chain) was identified during a study of CD4+ T cells in melanoma. Clones were sequenced by immunoSEQ multiplex PCR, and TCRdb holds only the in-frame ones, with some missing. This sample has over 45,000 clones, with roughly three quarters found just once. There are 14 residues in the CDR3. Germline V lookup: CDR1 SGHNT, CDR2 YYREEE (reference sequence). V shed 5 bases, J shed 6 bases, and the junction held 9 bases outside the gene matches. Input material: tumor tissue. The chain employs TRBV5-4 and TRBJ1-1; 8 positions agree with TRBD1. The clonotype comes from a human donor with melanoma. For the CDR3, the DNA is TGTGCCAGCAGGCGGAATGACAGGGGCGCTGAAGCTTTCTTT. Translating gives CASRRNDRGAEAFF.